One and the same sample provided the 9 T cell receptor beta chains below, sequenced in a study of T cells in pancreatic ductal adenocarcinoma. No neoadjuvant therapy was given to the selected pancreatic ductal adenocarcinoma patients before their surgery. TCRdb keeps only in-frame clones here, not all; method: immunoSEQ multiplex PCR. The sample has some 10,000 clones, roughly 90% seen once; the top ten hold approximately 3%. The sequenced sample consisted of PBMCs. All receptors come from a human donor with pancreatic ductal adenocarcinoma.

This chain uses TRBV10-3 with TRBJ1-1; TRBD1 matches at 8 bases. CDR3 length: 13 amino acids. The germline V gene has CDR1 ENHRY and CDR2 SYGVKD. V lost 3 bases and J lost 11; bases outside the gene matches: 8. The CDR3 sequence is CAISDIQGGRAFF. The CDR3 DNA is TGTGCCATCAGTGACATACAGGGGGGGAGGGCTTTCTTT.

The chain has TRBV15 and TRBJ2-1; TRBD2 agrees at 14 bases. Germline assignment: CDR1 LNHNV and CDR2 YYDKDF (reference sequence). Trimming removed 1 base from V and 8 bases from J; junction bases left unmatched: 10. The CDR3 contains 18 residues. CDR3 sequence reads: CATSRARAGTSGRHEQFF. In DNA, the CDR3 is TGTGCCACCAGCAGAGCGAGGGCCGGGACTAGCGGGAGACATGAGCAGTTCTTC.

The chain is built from TRBV19 and TRBJ1-1; D is perhaps TRBD1 (5 bases). Trimming pared 5 bases from V and 7 bases from J, leaving 11 bases between. This CDR3 has 12 residues. Germline V gene lookup returns CDR1 LNHDA and CDR2 SQIVND (reference sequence). Written as DNA, the CDR3 is TGTGCCAGTAGTGCCACAGGAGATGAAGCTTTCTTT. The encoded protein is CASSATGDEAFF. Looking up the rest from reference TRBV19 and TRBJ1-1 gives the full variable domain: DGGITQSPKYLFRKEGQNVTLSCEQNLNHDAMYWYRQDPGQGLRLIYYSQIVNDFQKGDIAEGYSVSREKKESFPLTVTSAQKNPTAFYLCASSATGDEAFFGQGTRLTVV.

The sample holds one count of this clone. The chain carries TRBV19 and TRBJ1-5; 9 nucleotides line up with TRBD1. V shed 7 bases, J shed 7 bases, and the junction held 5 bases outside the gene matches. Germline CDR1 LNHDA, CDR2 SQIVND (reference sequence). CDR3 size: 13 residues. The CDR3 region has the DNA TGTGCCAGTAAGGACAGGGGCATCCAGCCCCAGCATTTT. This gives the protein CASKDRGIQPQHF.

The chain employs TRBV6-4 and TRBJ1-5; possibly TRBD1 for D (5 bases). In germline, CDR1 is MRHNA, CDR2 SNTAGT. Trimming removed 2 bases at V and 6 bases at J, with 8 bases between. The CDR3 has 13 residues. This CDR3 is CASSDRGGQPQHF. CDR3 nucleotides: TGTGCCAGCAGTGACAGGGGAGGTCAGCCCCAGCATTTT.

The chain joins TRBV2 to TRBJ2-3; D remains unclear. Germline lookup yields CDR1 SNHLY and CDR2 FYNNEI. Trimming took 5 bases from V and 2 from J, leaving 8 bases between them. The CDR3 sequence is 13 residues long. The CDR3 nucleotides are TGTGCCAGCAGTTTTACATACACAGATACGCAGTATTTT. Encoded protein: CASSFTYTDTQYF.

V and J are TRBV19 and TRBJ1-1, with D possibly being TRBD1 (5 bases). Germline loops: CDR1 LNHDA, CDR2 SQIVND (reference sequence). The CDR3 length is 13 residues. Between the trimmed V and J ends, which lost 2 bases and 3 bases, there was a span of 7 bases. The CDR3 region is CASSILRDTEAFF. CDR3 bases: TGTGCCAGTAGTATACTCAGGGACACTGAAGCTTTCTTT.

V gene TRBV27 combines with J gene TRBJ2-5; D might be TRBD2 (5 bases). V lost 3 bases and J lost 2, with 10 bases in between. The CDR3 runs 14 residues. Germline V gene lookup returns CDR1 MNHEY and CDR2 SMNVEV (reference sequence). CDR3 coding DNA: TGTGCCAGCAGTTTCAAATCGGGGCAAGAGACCCAGTACTTC. Translating it yields CASSFKSGQETQYF.

The chain combines TRBV11-3 with TRBJ1-4, with 7 bases fitting TRBD1. Per the germline V gene, CDR1 is SGHNT and CDR2 is YENEEA. V lost 5 bases, J lost 4 bases, and 1 base stayed unmatched. CDR3 size: 13 residues. The CDR3 reads CASSRDSNEKLFF. The DNA of the CDR3 is TGTGCCAGCAGCCGGGACAGTAATGAAAAACTGTTTTTT.